One sample yielded the 12 T cell receptor beta chains listed below, sequenced in a study of blood T cell repertoires in COVID-19. Here immunoSEQ multiplex PCR was the method, and the copy in TCRdb shows in-frame clones only, minus some. The sample carries about 210,000 clones, 80% to 90% recorded once. The specimen sequenced was peripheral blood. These receptors were obtained from a man between 35 and 55 years old who had recovered from COVID-19.

Only one count was recorded for this clone. The chain uses TRBV6-2 or TRBV6-3 and TRBJ2-1, with TRBD2 matching over 7 bases. The J segment lost 3 bases and the V segment lost 0 bases, leaving 11 bases of the junction unmatched. The CDR3 has 18 amino acids. The V gene's germline CDR1 is MNHEY and CDR2 SVGEGT. As DNA, the CDR3 is TGTGCCAGCAGTTACTCGTATCGGCGGGGGTCGGGCTACAATGAGCAGTTCTTC. It translates to CASSYSYRRGSGYNEQFF.

V is TRBV5-6 and J is TRBJ2-7; D not certain. Germline values: CDR1 SGHDT, CDR2 YYEEEE. The CDR3 totals 15 residues. V was clipped by 5 bases and J by 4 bases, with 19 bases between them. CDR3 bases: TGTGCCAGCAGTCACCTCCTCACGGAGCCTTACGAGCAGTACTTC. Protein: CASSHLLTEPYEQYF.

This chain uses TRBV19 with TRBJ2-2; TRBD1 matches 10 bases. Trimming cost V 9 bases and J 6 bases; bases outside gene matches: 1. This CDR3 has 12 residues. Germline values: CDR1 LNHDA, CDR2 SQIVND (reference sequence). CDR3 region: CASGQGAGELFF. The CDR3 nucleotides read TGTGCCAGCGGACAGGGGGCCGGGGAGCTGTTTTTT.

The chain combines TRBV5-8 with TRBJ1-4; D gene ambiguous. Germline V CDR1 and CDR2: SGHTS, YDEGEE. The V and J ends lost 2 bases and 3 bases respectively, with 8 bases between them. The CDR3 is made up of 14 amino acids. CDR3 DNA sequence: TGTGCCAGCAGCTTCCGTCAGTCTAATGAAAAACTGTTTTTT. This encodes CASSFRQSNEKLFF.

The V call is TRBV27, the J call TRBJ2-1; D not resolved. CDR3 size: 18 residues. The germline V and J ends were trimmed by 5 bases and 6 bases, with 26 bases remaining between them. CDR1 and CDR2 from the germline V gene are MNHEY and SMNVEV (reference sequence). The CDR3 DNA reads as TGTGCCAGCAGTCTTTACCCCCCCGTTTCCCCTAGAATCAATGAGCAGTTCTTC. Protein: CASSLYPPVSPRINEQFF.

The chain couples TRBV6-2 or TRBV6-3 to TRBJ1-6; D gene uncertain. CDR1 is MNHEY, CDR2 SVGEGT, per germline. V was cut by 0 bases and J by 9 bases, with 15 bases left in between. This CDR3 spans 16 amino acids. The CDR3 coding sequence is TGTGCCAGCAGTTACTCAGGCGAGGGCGGTGGTTCACCCCTCCACTTT. Its translation: CASSYSGEGGGSPLHF.

The chain links TRBV3-1 (or the pseudogene TRBV3-2) to TRBJ2-3, with 9 positions matching TRBD2. The CDR3 runs 16 residues. CDR1 is LGHDT, CDR2 YNNKEL, per germline (reference sequence). V was pared by 1 base and J by 2 bases, with 4 bases of the junction left unmatched. CDR3 in DNA: TGTGCCAGCAGCCAAGGGCTAGCGGGATACACAGATACGCAGTATTTT. It specifies CASSQGLAGYTDTQYF.

The J gene is TRBJ2-1, the V gene TRBV20-1, with 8 nucleotides matching TRBD2. CDR1 and CDR2 from the germline V gene are DFQATT and SNEGSKA (reference sequence). Unmatched junction bases numbered 9, after V lost 3 bases and J lost 5 bases. The CDR3 spans 15 residues. The CDR3: CSASIRTSPHNEQFF. The CDR3 DNA is TGCAGTGCTAGTATCCGGACTAGCCCCCACAATGAGCAGTTCTTC.

V usage is TRBV6-5 and J usage is TRBJ1-2; no firm D call. V lost 6 bases and J lost 4, with 6 bases in between. Germline-derived CDR1 and CDR2 are MNHEY and SVGAGI. This CDR3 comprises 11 residues. The CDR3 bases are TGTGCCAGCAGCCCCGGCTATGGCTACACCTTC. Its translation: CASSPGYGYTF.

This clone was counted a few times. The chain recombines TRBV5-1 with TRBJ2-5; 12 nucleotides match TRBD2. The CDR3 totals 17 residues. Germline CDR1 SGHRS, CDR2 YFSETQ. J gave up 5 bases and V 4 bases, and 12 bases lay outside the gene matches. In DNA form, the CDR3 reads TGCGCCAGCAGCCCATCGTCGACTAGCGGGAGTCATGAGACCCAGTACTTC. This sequence encodes CASSPSSTSGSHETQYF.

The chain joins TRBV29-1 to TRBJ1-6, with 8 bases matching TRBD1. CDR1 SQVTM and CDR2 ANQGSEA come from the germline V gene. Trimming removed 4 bases from V and 5 bases from J; junction bases left unmatched: 4. This CDR3 is built from 14 residues. The DNA for the CDR3 is TGCAGCGTTGGGACGGGACAGGATAATTCACCCCTCCACTTT. Its protein product is CSVGTGQDNSPLHF. Variable domain in full (rest from reference TRBV29-1 and TRBJ1-6): SAVISQKPSRDICQRGTSLTIQCQVDSQVTMMFWYRQQPGQSLTLIATANQGSEATYESGFVIDKFPISRPNLTFSTLTVSNMSPEDSSIYLCSVGTGQDNSPLHFGNGTRLTVT.

The chain has TRBV2 and TRBJ2-1; 11 positions agree with TRBD2. This CDR3 has 14 amino acids. The V gene end was trimmed by 3 bases and the J gene end by 8 bases; junction bases not matched to a gene: 3. Germline V lookup: CDR1 SNHLY, CDR2 FYNNEI. CDR3 nucleotide sequence: TGTGCCAGCAGTGATGGGGGACTAGCGGATGAGCAGTTCTTC. This translates into CASSDGGLADEQFF.